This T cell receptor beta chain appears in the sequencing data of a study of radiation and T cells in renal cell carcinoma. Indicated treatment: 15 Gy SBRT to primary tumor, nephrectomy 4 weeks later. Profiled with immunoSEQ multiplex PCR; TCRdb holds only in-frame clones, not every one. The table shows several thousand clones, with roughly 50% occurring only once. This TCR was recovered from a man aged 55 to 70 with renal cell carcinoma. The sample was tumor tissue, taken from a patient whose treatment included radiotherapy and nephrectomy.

The CDR3 is CASMLGEQFF. In DNA form, the CDR3 reads TGTGCCAGCATGCTTGGTGAGCAGTTCTTC. This chain connects TRBV2 to TRBJ2-1; D is uncertain. The CDR3 totals 10 residues. Germline V lookup: CDR1 SNHLY, CDR2 FYNNEI. The ends were cut back, 7 bases at V and 9 bases at J, with 7 bases in the middle.